The clone carrying this T cell receptor beta chain occurred a few times. Its matching antigen is unknown. Researchers ran the PCR with 60 Vbeta and 13 Jbeta primers. Clones were read by immunoSEQ multiplex PCR, and TCRdb kept only the in-frame ones, dropping some. In the table there are under 200,000 clones, about four fifths of which are singletons. Germline-derived CDR1 and CDR2 are MNHNS and SASEGT. V shed 2 bases, J shed 5 bases, and the junction held 7 bases outside the gene matches. The CDR3 runs to 16 residues. These data belong to a study of cytomegalovirus exposure and HLA in healthy donors. Study outcomes and limitations: One cluster of highly shared sequence variants probably arose as a sequencing artifact. According to the study, 180 or so TCR beta chains were cytomegalovirus-associated. Prior analysis indicated that the majority of TCR beta V segments exhibited productivity approximately 87% or approximately 30% of the time. Per published accounts, TCR beta sequences correctly predicted the HLA-A and HLA-B alleles of most subjects.

The receptor was derived from a woman under 30 in good health and CMV-seronegative. The chain combines TRBV6-1 with TRBJ2-3; 10 positions match TRBD1. Sequenced material: PBMCs. In nucleotides, the CDR3 is TGTGCCAGCAGTGAACCGACAGGGGGCAGGGGAGATACGCAGTATTTT. Amino acid sequence: CASSEPTGGRGDTQYF.